The 5 T cell receptor beta chains reported below all come from one sample, sequenced in a study of blood T cell repertoires in COVID-19. Method: immunoSEQ multiplex PCR; TCRdb's copy keeps in-frame clones and lacks some. This table has roughly 180,000 clones, about 80% appearing once. Sequenced sample: PBMCs or T cells enriched from blood (not recorded which). These TCRs come from a man aged 50 to 60 who had recovered from COVID-19.

This clone was recorded only once. V usage is TRBV6-6 and J usage is TRBJ1-4, with a possible D match to TRBD1 (5 bases). CDR1 is MNHNY and CDR2 is SVGAGI in the germline V gene (reference sequence). This CDR3 region has 15 residues. V dropped 0 bases and J dropped 2 bases, with 7 bases sitting between them. CDR3 DNA sequence: TGTGCCAGCAGTTACTCGGGGGGGACTAATGAAAAACTGTTTTTT. This gives the protein CASSYSGGTNEKLFF.

The CDR3 nucleotides are TGTGCCAGCAGCTTAGGGGCCCCCGGGACAGATTATGGCTACACCTTC. The encoded protein is CASSLGAPGTDYGYTF. The chain has TRBV11-2 and TRBJ1-2; the match to TRBD1 covers 7 bases. Germline V CDR1 and CDR2: SGHAT, FQNNGV. J gave up 5 bases and V 1 base, and 10 bases lay outside the gene matches. The CDR3 spans 16 residues. The entire variable domain, with the rest obtained from reference TRBV11-2 and TRBJ1-2, is as follows: EAGVAQSPRYKIIEKRQSVAFWCNPISGHATLYWYQQILGQGPKLLIQFQNNGVVDDSQLPKDRFSAERLKGVDSTLKIQPAKLEDSAVYLCASSLGAPGTDYGYTFGSGTRLTVV.

This clone was found a few times. The genes are TRBV7-2 and TRBJ2-7, with 7 nucleotides matching TRBD1. Germline values: CDR1 SGHTA, CDR2 FQGNSA. J gave up 4 bases and V 1 base, and 4 bases lay outside the gene matches. CDR3 length equals 14 residues. The CDR3 spells CASSLEGDSYEQYF. The DNA for the CDR3 is TGTGCCAGCAGCTTAGAAGGGGACAGTTACGAGCAGTACTTC.

The chain recombines TRBV5-6 with TRBJ1-5; 8 bases line up with TRBD1. The CDR3 is 13 residues long. The V gene end was trimmed by 2 bases and the J gene end by 7 bases; junction bases not matched to a gene: 2. Germline assignment: CDR1 SGHDT and CDR2 YYEEEE. The CDR3 loop is CASSFGQGQPQHF. CDR3 sequence (DNA): TGTGCCAGCAGCTTTGGACAGGGCCAGCCCCAGCATTTT.

This clone was seen only once. The chain's CDR3 is CASSFRGVRAGGSPQPQHF. CDR3 in DNA: TGTGCCAGCAGTTTTAGAGGAGTTCGGGCGGGGGGCTCCCCTCAGCCCCAGCATTTT. This chain joins TRBV27 and TRBJ1-5, with a possible D match to TRBD1 (6 bases). V lost 3 bases, J lost 6 bases, and 27 bases lay in between. Germline V lookup: CDR1 MNHEY, CDR2 SMNVEV (reference sequence). This CDR3 is built from 19 residues.